What follows describes a single T cell receptor (beta chain). This CDR3 comprises 16 residues. Trimming took off 7 bases at V and 6 bases at J, with 21 bases between the two ends. Germline V gene sequence: CDR1 SNHLY, CDR2 FYNNEI. This sample was included in a study of cytomegalovirus exposure and HLA in healthy donors. The PCR made use of 60 Vbeta and 13 Jbeta primers. TCRdb's copy holds only in-frame clones and misses some; the assay was immunoSEQ multiplex PCR. This sample has some 120,000 clones, with around 86% found just once. This sequence originates from a woman in her 30s in good health and CMV-seronegative. Input material: PBMCs. The chain joins TRBV2 to TRBJ1-4, with D maybe TRBD1 (5 bases). This CDR3 reads CASMKRRQPGDEKLFF. DNA for the CDR3: TGTGCCAGCATGAAACGGAGACAGCCTGGGGATGAAAAACTGTTTTTT. Full variable domain (missing parts from reference TRBV2 and TRBJ1-4): EPEVTQTPSHQVTQMGQEVILRCVPISNHLYFYWYRQILGQKVEFLVSFYNNEISEKSEIFDDQFSVERPDGSNFTLKIRSTKLEDSAMYFCASMKRRQPGDEKLFFGSGTQLSVL.